Below, 27 T cell receptor beta chains from the same sample are listed, as sequenced in a study of blood T cell repertoires in COVID-19. Data came from immunoSEQ multiplex PCR; TCRdb stores just in-frame clones and leaves some out. The sample lists 100,000 to 150,000 clones, over 75% seen once, with 6% to 8.5% in the top ten. Material for sequencing was peripheral blood. Source of these receptors: a man in his fifties with acute or convalescent COVID-19.

This clone was counted a single time. The rearrangement links TRBV7-2 to TRBJ2-1; possibly TRBD2 for D (6 bases). Germline loops: CDR1 SGHTA, CDR2 FQGNSA. Between the trimmed V and J ends, which lost 2 bases and 3 bases, there was a span of 14 bases. The length of the CDR3 is 16 residues. CDR3 protein: CASSLMGGGIYNEQFF. Here the CDR3 DNA reads TGTGCCAGCAGCTTAATGGGGGGAGGCATCTACAATGAGCAGTTCTTC.

This chain uses TRBV18 with TRBJ1-2; tentatively, D is TRBD1 (6 bases). CDR1 and CDR2 from the germline V gene are KGHSH and LQKENI. Trimming left V 2 bases short and J 4 bases short, with 11 bases between. The CDR3 is 14 residues long. For the CDR3, the DNA is TGTGCCAGCTCACCAGGGGACACCTCCTATGGCTACACCTTC. Its translation: CASSPGDTSYGYTF.

The J gene is TRBJ2-1, the V gene TRBV5-4, with 11 bases fitting TRBD2. The CDR3 is 15 amino acids. Trimming at V came to 3 bases and at J to 6 bases, leaving 5 bases not matched to a gene. Germline CDR1 SGHNT, CDR2 YYREEE (reference sequence). Written as DNA, the CDR3 is TGTGCCAGCAGCTCACCGGGACTAGCGGTCAATGAGCAGTTCTTC. This translates into CASSSPGLAVNEQFF.

The rearrangement links TRBV24-1 to TRBJ1-2; D is perhaps TRBD1 (6 bases). Trimming shortened V by 2 bases and J by 8 bases, and 14 bases separated the two germline ends. The CDR3 is 14 residues long. Per the germline V gene, CDR1 is KGHDR and CDR2 is SFDVKD. The CDR3 region is CATSDSGTTGGYTF. The CDR3 coding sequence is TGTGCCACCAGTGATTCGGGGACAACTGGGGGCTACACCTTC.

This clone was seen more than once but under ten times. The sample contains more than one DNA sequence encoding this CDR3. The chain is built from TRBV19 and TRBJ2-7, with D unresolved. Germline-derived CDR1 and CDR2 are LNHDA and SQIVND (reference sequence). V shed 3 bases and J shed 0 bases, with 9 bases lying between them. The CDR3 has 14 amino acids. As DNA, the CDR3 is TGTGCCAGTAGTATCGCAGGCAGCTCCTACGAGCAGTACTTC. Amino acid sequence: CASSIAGSSYEQYF.

There are a few counts of this clone. The chain has TRBV11-3 and TRBJ2-7; 7 nucleotides match TRBD2. CDR1 is SGHNT, CDR2 YENEEA, per germline. The CDR3 has 13 amino acids. V gave up 0 bases and J gave up 7 bases; unmatched junction bases: 3. The CDR3 here is CASSLDGAGEQYF. In nucleotides, the CDR3 is TGTGCCAGCAGCTTAGATGGAGCGGGGGAGCAGTACTTC.

J is TRBJ2-7 and V is TRBV18; 9 nucleotides line up with TRBD1. The CDR3 sequence is 14 residues long. Trimming took 3 bases from V and 4 from J; bases not matched to a gene: 4. The germline gives CDR1 KGHSH, CDR2 LQKENI. DNA for the CDR3: TGTGCCAGCTCACCCCGACAGGGGGAGTACGAGCAGTACTTC. Protein sequence: CASSPRQGEYEQYF.

This rearrangement joins TRBV24-1 to TRBJ1-2; 9 nucleotides match TRBD1. V was pared by 3 bases and J by 8 bases, with 6 bases of the junction left unmatched. This CDR3 has 14 amino acids. Germline V gene sequence: CDR1 KGHDR, CDR2 SFDVKD. CDR3 nucleotides: TGTGCCACCAGTGATCCACAGGGGGCGCGCGGCTACACCTTC. Amino acid sequence: CATSDPQGARGYTF.

The CDR3 bases are TGTGCCCGGGGTCCCGGGGAGCTGTTTTTT. It is translated as CARGPGELFF. V and J are TRBV7-9 and TRBJ2-2; D might be TRBD2 (5 bases). In germline, CDR1 is SEHNR, CDR2 FQNEAQ (reference sequence). Between the trimmed V and J ends, which lost 11 bases and 6 bases, there was a span of 7 bases. The CDR3 sequence is 10 residues long.

The rearrangement uses TRBV6-1 and TRBJ1-2; 8 nucleotides match TRBD1. J was trimmed by 4 bases and V by 3 bases; bases with no gene match: 4. The germline gives CDR1 MNHNS, CDR2 SASEGT. The CDR3 runs to 14 residues. The CDR3 here is CASSETGDRYGYTF. The CDR3 region has the DNA TGTGCCAGCAGTGAGACAGGGGATCGCTATGGCTACACCTTC.

The chain carries TRBV18 and TRBJ2-3; no clear D gene. The V end lost 10 bases, the J end lost 2 bases, and 4 bases lay between the germline ends. Per the germline V gene, CDR1 is KGHSH and CDR2 is LQKENI. This CDR3 comprises 10 residues. The CDR3 loop is CATLTDTQYF. The CDR3 nucleotides read TGTGCCACCCTCACAGATACGCAGTATTTT.

V usage is TRBV6-4 and J usage is TRBJ2-1, with a tentative D call TRBD1 (6 bases). V lost 0 bases and J 6 bases, leaving 12 bases between the germline ends. From germline, CDR1 is MRHNA and CDR2 SNTAGT. The CDR3 spans 15 residues. CDR3 in amino acids: CASSDSSRGGNEQFF. The DNA of the CDR3 is TGTGCCAGCAGTGACTCGAGTAGAGGGGGCAATGAGCAGTTCTTC.

The chain uses TRBV7-8 and TRBJ1-5; D call uncertain. V was shortened by 2 bases and J by 9 bases, with 17 bases between the two germline ends. CDR3 size: 15 residues. Germline V gives CDR1 SGHVS, CDR2 FQNEAQ. The CDR3 DNA follows: TGTGCCAGCAGCTTAACTGCGAAATTTGAATCGCCCCAGCATTTT. This translates into CASSLTAKFESPQHF.

The chain uses TRBV5-1 and TRBJ2-1, with 7 bases aligning to TRBD1. This CDR3 contains 14 residues. The germline CDR1 and CDR2 sequences are SGHRS and YFSETQ. The trim removed 4 bases at V and 9 bases at J, leaving 10 bases unmatched. DNA for the CDR3: TGCGCCAGCAGCGGGTACGGGACAGCCTTTGAGCAGTTCTTC. Translation: CASSGYGTAFEQFF.

This clone was seen a handful of times. The rearrangement uses TRBV6-4 and TRBJ2-1; TRBD2 agrees at 12 bases. The J segment lost 10 bases and the V segment lost 6 bases, leaving 4 bases of the junction unmatched. Germline V CDR1 and CDR2: MRHNA, SNTAGT. The length of the CDR3 is 13 residues. This CDR3 is CASSGLAGLEQFF. DNA of the CDR3: TGTGCCAGCAGCGGACTAGCGGGACTAGAGCAGTTCTTC.

The chain employs TRBV9 and TRBJ2-2; D uncertain. The length of the CDR3 is 14 residues. CDR1 and CDR2 (germline): SGDLS, YYNGEE. V was pared by 2 bases and J by 4 bases, with 9 bases between. The CDR3 bases are TGTGCCAGCAGCGTCACAGCCCCCACCGGGGAGCTGTTTTTT. As protein: CASSVTAPTGELFF.

The J gene is TRBJ2-1, the V gene TRBV7-2, with D possibly being TRBD2 (6 bases). With 3 bases removed from V and 3 bases from J, the gap between germline ends came to 12 bases. The CDR3 sequence is 15 residues long. CDR1 is SGHTA, CDR2 FQGNSA, per germline. CDR3 bases: TGTGCCAGCAGCTTTTACGGGGGAGGCTACAATGAGCAGTTCTTC. Its protein product is CASSFYGGGYNEQFF.

This clone occurred once. V and J are TRBV30 and TRBJ2-2; maybe TRBD1 (5 bases). The V and J ends lost 3 bases and 7 bases respectively, with 9 bases between them. This CDR3 contains 12 residues. Germline CDR1 and CDR2: GTSNPN and SVGIG (reference sequence). The chain's CDR3 is CAWRGQVGELFF. DNA of the CDR3: TGTGCCTGGAGGGGGCAGGTCGGGGAGCTGTTTTTT.

This chain joins TRBV18 and TRBJ2-3; 7 positions match TRBD1. The germline CDR1 and CDR2 sequences are KGHSH and LQKENI. This CDR3 contains 19 residues. The junction had 14 bases not matched to a gene; V was cut back by 0 bases and J by 2 bases. The CDR3 reads CASSPPAGGILVATDTQYF. The CDR3 DNA sequence: TGTGCCAGCTCACCACCGGCAGGGGGAATACTAGTAGCCACAGATACGCAGTATTTT.

The CDR3 nucleotides are TGTGCCAGTAGGGGAGCGGGAGAGGCTAGTGAGCAGTTCTTC. Protein sequence: CASRGAGEASEQFF. The chain joins TRBV19 to TRBJ2-1; TRBD2 matches at 8 bases. The CDR3 is 14 residues long. The J segment lost 9 bases and the V segment lost 6 bases, leaving 10 bases of the junction unmatched. CDR1 LNHDA and CDR2 SQIVND come from the germline V gene (reference sequence). The whole variable domain, remainder taken from reference TRBV19 and TRBJ2-1, is DGGITQSPKYLFRKEGQNVTLSCEQNLNHDAMYWYRQDPGQGLRLIYYSQIVNDFQKGDIAEGYSVSREKKESFPLTVTSAQKNPTAFYLCASRGAGEASEQFFGPGTRLTVL.

The rearrangement uses TRBV28 and TRBJ2-2; D is unresolved. Germline CDR1 is MDHEN and CDR2 is SYDVKM. The CDR3 totals 19 residues. V shed 5 bases and J shed 0 bases, with 22 bases lying between them. The CDR3 is CASSPTSAEAKANTGELFF. CDR3 in DNA: TGTGCCAGCAGTCCAACATCGGCAGAAGCGAAAGCGAACACCGGGGAGCTGTTTTTT.

This chain connects TRBV7-2 to TRBJ1-1; weak D call: TRBD1 (5 bases). CDR3 size: 14 residues. Germline loops: CDR1 SGHTA, CDR2 FQGNSA. Deletions cut 5 bases from V and 0 bases from J, with 10 bases between. This CDR3 reads CASSPRQMNTEAFF. For the CDR3, the DNA is TGTGCCAGCAGCCCTAGACAGATGAACACTGAAGCTTTCTTT.

CDR3 DNA sequence: TGCGCCAGCAGCTTGAATCCCGCTAGTACCTACAATGAGCAGTTCTTC. Its protein product is CASSLNPASTYNEQFF. This chain links TRBV5-1 with TRBJ2-1; D gene uncertain. The germline CDR1 and CDR2 sequences are SGHRS and YFSETQ. This CDR3 is 16 amino acids long. V lost 1 base to trimming and J lost 2 bases, with 13 bases between them.

The chain is built from TRBV18 and TRBJ2-1, with 11 bases aligning to TRBD2. The junction had 3 bases not matched to a gene; V was cut back by 5 bases and J by 3 bases. The CDR3 is 15 residues long. In germline, CDR1 is KGHSH, CDR2 LQKENI. CDR3: CASSAGLAGYNEQFF. In nucleotides, the CDR3 is TGTGCCAGCTCAGCCGGACTAGCGGGCTACAATGAGCAGTTCTTC.

The CDR3, as DNA: TGTGCCACCGCCAATGGCGATACGCAGTATTTT. Translated: CATANGDTQYF. The chain recombines TRBV24-1 with TRBJ2-3; D gene unclear. The CDR3 runs to 11 residues. The V end lost 9 bases, the J end lost 6 bases, and 9 bases lay between the germline ends. Germline-derived CDR1 and CDR2 are KGHDR and SFDVKD.

This clone was seen once. The chain is built from TRBV5-5 and TRBJ1-2; TRBD1 matches at 8 bases. This CDR3 has 15 amino acids. Germline CDR1 SGHKS, CDR2 YYEKEE (reference sequence). V trimming: 4 bases; J trimming: 4 bases; junction bases outside the gene matches: 9. CDR3 bases: TGTGCCAGCAGCCTCTGGGCAGGGGGCAGCTATGGCTACACCTTC. Its protein is CASSLWAGGSYGYTF.

The gene calls are TRBV5-1 and TRBJ2-7, with D tentatively TRBD2 (7 bases). In germline, CDR1 is SGHRS, CDR2 YFSETQ. The CDR3 loop spans 19 amino acids. V lost 2 bases and J 3 bases, leaving 27 bases between the germline ends. In nucleotides, the CDR3 is TGCGCCAGCAGCTTCTTTGAATCGACAGGCGGAGGGACTAACTACGAGCAGTACTTC. As protein: CASSFFESTGGGTNYEQYF.